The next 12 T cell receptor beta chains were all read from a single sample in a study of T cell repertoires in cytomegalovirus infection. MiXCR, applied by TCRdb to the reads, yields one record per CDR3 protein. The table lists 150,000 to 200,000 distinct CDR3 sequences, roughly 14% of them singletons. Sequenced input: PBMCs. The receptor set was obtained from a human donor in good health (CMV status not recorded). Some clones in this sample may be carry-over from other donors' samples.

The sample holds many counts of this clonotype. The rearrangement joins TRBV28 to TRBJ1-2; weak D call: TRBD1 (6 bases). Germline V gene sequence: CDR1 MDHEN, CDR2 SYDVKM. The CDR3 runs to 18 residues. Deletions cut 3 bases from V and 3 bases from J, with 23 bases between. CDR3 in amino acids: CASSFPTPRDKQDYGYTF. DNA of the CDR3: TGTGCCAGCAGTTTCCCTACCCCCCGGGACAAGCAGGACTATGGCTACACCTTC.

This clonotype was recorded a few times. The CDR3 protein is CASSLARTDNEQFF. CDR3 nucleotide sequence: TGTGCCAGCAGCTTAGCGAGGACAGACAATGAGCAGTTCTTC. This chain links TRBV7-9 with TRBJ2-1; tentatively, D is TRBD1 (6 bases). The V end was cut by 0 bases, the J end by 5 bases, with 8 bases between. Germline V gives CDR1 SEHNR, CDR2 FQNEAQ (reference sequence). The CDR3 has 14 amino acids.

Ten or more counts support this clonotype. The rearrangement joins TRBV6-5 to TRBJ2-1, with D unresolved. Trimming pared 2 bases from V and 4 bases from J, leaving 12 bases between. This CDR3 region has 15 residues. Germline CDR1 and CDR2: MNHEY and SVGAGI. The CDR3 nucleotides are TGTGCCAGCAGTTACGGCACTACCCAATACAATGAGCAGTTCTTC. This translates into CASSYGTTQYNEQFF.

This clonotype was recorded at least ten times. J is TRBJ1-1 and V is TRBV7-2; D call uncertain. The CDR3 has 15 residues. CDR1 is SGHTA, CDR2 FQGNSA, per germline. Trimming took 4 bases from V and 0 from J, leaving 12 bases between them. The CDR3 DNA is TGTGCCAGCAGCTATTTCGGTTTCATGAACACTGAAGCTTTCTTT. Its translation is CASSYFGFMNTEAFF.

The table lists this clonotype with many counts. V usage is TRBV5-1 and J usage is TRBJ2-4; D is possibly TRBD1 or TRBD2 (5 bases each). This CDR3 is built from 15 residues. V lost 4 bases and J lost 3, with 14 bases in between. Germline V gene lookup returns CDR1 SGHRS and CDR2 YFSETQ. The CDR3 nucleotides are TGCGCCAGCAGCGTTCCCTTGGGGGACAAAAACATTCAGTACTTC. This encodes CASSVPLGDKNIQYF.

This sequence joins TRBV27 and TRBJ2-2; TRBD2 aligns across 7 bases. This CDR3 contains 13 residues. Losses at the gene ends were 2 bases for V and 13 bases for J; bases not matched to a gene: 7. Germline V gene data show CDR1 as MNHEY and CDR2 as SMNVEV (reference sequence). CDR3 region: CASSLRWGGWLFF. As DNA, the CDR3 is TGTGCCAGCAGTTTAAGGTGGGGGGGATGGCTGTTTTTT.

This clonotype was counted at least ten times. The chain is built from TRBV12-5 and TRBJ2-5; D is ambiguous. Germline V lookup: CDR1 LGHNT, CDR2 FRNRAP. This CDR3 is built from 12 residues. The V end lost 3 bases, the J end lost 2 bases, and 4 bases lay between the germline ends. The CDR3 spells CASGFDQETQYF. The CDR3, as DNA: TGTGCTAGTGGTTTCGATCAAGAGACCCAGTACTTC. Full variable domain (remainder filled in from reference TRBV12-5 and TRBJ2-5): DARVTQTPRHKVTEMGQEVTMRCQPILGHNTVFWYRQTMMQGLELLAYFRNRAPLDDSGMPKDRFSAEMPDATLATLKIQPSEPRDSAVYFCASGFDQETQYFGPGTRLLVL.

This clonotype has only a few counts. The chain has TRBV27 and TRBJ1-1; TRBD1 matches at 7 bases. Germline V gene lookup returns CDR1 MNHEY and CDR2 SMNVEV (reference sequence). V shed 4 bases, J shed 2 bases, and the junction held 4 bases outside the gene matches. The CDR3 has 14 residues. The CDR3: CASSSRGGNTEAFF. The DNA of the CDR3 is TGTGCCAGCAGTTCCAGGGGGGGTAACACTGAAGCTTTCTTT.

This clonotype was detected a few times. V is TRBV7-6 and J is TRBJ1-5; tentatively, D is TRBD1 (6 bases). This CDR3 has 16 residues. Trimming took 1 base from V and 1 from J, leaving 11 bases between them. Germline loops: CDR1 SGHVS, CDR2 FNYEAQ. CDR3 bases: TGTGCCAGCAGCTTAGTTCCAGGACAGAGCAATCAGCCCCAGCATTTT. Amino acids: CASSLVPGQSNQPQHF.

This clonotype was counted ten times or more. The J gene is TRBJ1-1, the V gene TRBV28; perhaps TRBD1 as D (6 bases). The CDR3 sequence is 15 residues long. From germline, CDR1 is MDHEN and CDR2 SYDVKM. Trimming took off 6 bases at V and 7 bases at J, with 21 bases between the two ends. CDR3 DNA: TGTGCCAGCAGGTCTGACAGGAGCCAACCCTTTGAAGCTTTCTTT. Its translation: CASRSDRSQPFEAFF.

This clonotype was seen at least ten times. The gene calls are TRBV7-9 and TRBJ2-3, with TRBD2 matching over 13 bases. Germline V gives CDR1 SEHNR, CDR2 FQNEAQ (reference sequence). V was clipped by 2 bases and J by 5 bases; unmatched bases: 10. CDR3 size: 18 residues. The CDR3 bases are TGTGCCAGCAGCTTATTCACCGGGACTAGCGGGAAAAGAGATACGCAGTATTTT. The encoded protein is CASSLFTGTSGKRDTQYF.

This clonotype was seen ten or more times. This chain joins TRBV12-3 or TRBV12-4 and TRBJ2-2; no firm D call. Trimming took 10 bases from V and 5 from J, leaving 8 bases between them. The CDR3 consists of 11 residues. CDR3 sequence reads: CATLTTGELFF. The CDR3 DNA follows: TGTGCCACCCTTACTACCGGGGAGCTGTTTTTT.